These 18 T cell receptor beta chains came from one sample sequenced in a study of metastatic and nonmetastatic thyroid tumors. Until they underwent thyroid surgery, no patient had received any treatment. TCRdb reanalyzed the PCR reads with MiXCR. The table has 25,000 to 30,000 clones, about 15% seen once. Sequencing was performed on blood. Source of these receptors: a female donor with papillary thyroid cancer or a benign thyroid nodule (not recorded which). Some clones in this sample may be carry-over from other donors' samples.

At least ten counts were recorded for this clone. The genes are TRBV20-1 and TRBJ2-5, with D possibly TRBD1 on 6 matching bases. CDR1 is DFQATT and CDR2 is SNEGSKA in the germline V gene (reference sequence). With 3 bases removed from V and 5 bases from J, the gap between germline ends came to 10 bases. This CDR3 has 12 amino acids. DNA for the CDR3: TGCAGTGCTAGGACAGGAAAGGAGACCCAGTACTTC. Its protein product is CSARTGKETQYF.

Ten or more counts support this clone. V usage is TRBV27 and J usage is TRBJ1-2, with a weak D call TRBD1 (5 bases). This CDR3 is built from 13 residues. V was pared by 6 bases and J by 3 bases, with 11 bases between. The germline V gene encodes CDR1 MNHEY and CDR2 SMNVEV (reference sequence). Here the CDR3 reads CASSPVGDYGYTF. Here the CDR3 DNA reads TGTGCCAGCAGCCCCGTGGGGGACTATGGCTACACCTTC.

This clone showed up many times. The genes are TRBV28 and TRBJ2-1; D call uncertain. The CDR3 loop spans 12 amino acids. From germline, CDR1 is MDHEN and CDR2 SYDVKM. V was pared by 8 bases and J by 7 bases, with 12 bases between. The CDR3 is CASRPMINEQFF. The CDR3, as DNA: TGTGCCAGCCGACCCATGATAAATGAGCAGTTCTTC.

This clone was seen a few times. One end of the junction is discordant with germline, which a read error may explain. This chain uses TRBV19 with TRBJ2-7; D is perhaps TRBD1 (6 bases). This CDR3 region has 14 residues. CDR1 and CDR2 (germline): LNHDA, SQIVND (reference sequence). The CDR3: CASGMGKGAYEQYF. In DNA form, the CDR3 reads TGTGCCAGTGGTATGGGAAAGGGGGCCTACGAGCAGTACTTC.

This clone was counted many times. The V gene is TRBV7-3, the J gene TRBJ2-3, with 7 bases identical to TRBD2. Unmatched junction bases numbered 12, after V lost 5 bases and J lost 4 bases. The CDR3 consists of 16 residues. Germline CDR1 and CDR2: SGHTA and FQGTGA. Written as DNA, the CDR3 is TGTGCCAGCAGCCCCTGGGGAGGGGCGGGATCAGATACGCAGTATTTT. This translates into CASSPWGGAGSDTQYF.

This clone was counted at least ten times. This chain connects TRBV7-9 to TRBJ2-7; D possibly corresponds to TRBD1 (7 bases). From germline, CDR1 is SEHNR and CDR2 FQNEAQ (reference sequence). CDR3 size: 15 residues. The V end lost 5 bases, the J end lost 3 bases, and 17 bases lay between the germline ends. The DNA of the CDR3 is TGTGCCAGCAGCGGCGGGACAGATTACTACTACGAGCAGTACTTC. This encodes CASSGGTDYYYEQYF.

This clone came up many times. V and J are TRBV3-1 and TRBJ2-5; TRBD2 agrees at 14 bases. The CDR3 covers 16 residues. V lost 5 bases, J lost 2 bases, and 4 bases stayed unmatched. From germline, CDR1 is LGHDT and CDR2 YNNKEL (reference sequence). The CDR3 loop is CASSGTSGRGQETQYF. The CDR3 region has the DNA TGTGCCAGCAGCGGGACTAGCGGGAGAGGACAAGAGACCCAGTACTTC.

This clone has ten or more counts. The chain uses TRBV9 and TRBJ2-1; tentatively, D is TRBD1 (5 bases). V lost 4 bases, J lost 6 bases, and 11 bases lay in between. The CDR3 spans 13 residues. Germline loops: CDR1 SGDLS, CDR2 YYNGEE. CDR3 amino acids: CASSISRGNEQFF. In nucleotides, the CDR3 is TGTGCCAGCAGCATCTCTAGGGGCAATGAGCAGTTCTTC.

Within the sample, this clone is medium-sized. CDR3 sequence (DNA): TGTGCCAGCAGTTACTCGAGCGGGCCACTATCAGGCGAGGGCTACACCTTC. Protein sequence: CASSYSSGPLSGEGYTF. The chain recombines TRBV6-5 with TRBJ1-2; D is undetermined. V was shortened by 0 bases and J by 8 bases, with 22 bases between the two germline ends. This CDR3 contains 17 residues. Germline-derived CDR1 and CDR2 are MNHEY and SVGAGI.

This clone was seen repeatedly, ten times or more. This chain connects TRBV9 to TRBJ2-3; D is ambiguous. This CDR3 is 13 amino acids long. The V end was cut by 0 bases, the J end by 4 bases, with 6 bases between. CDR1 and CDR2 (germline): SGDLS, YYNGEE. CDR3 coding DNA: TGTGCCAGCAGCGTAGACGTGTCAGATACGCAGTATTTT. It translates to CASSVDVSDTQYF.

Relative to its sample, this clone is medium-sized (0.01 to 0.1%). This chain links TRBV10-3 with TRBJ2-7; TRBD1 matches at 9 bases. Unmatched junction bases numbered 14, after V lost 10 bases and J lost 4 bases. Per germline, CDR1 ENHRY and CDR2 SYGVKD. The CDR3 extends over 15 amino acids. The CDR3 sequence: CATTNLGQGRYEQYF. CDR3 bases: TGTGCCACAACCAACCTCGGACAGGGGAGATACGAGCAGTACTTC.

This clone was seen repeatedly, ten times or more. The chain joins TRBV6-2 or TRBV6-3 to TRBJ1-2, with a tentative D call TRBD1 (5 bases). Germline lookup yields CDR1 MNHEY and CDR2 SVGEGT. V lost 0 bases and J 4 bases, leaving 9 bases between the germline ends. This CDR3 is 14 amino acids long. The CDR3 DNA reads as TGTGCCAGCAGTTACTCCGGGACGGCCTATGGCTACACCTTC. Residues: CASSYSGTAYGYTF.

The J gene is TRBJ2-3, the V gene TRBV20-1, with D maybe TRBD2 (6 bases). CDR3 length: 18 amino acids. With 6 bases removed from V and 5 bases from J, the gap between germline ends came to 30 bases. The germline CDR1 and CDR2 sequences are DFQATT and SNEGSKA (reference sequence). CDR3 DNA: TGCAGTGCGCCGGGACTCAGCGTTCCTAGTAGCCGGGTAGATACGCAGTATTTT. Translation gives CSAPGLSVPSSRVDTQYF.

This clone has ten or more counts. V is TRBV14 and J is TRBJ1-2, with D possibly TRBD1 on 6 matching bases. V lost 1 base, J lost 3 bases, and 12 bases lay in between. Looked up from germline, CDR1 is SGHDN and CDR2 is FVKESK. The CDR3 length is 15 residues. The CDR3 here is CASSQGDQGYYGYTF. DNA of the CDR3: TGTGCCAGCAGCCAAGGAGACCAGGGGTACTATGGCTACACCTTC.

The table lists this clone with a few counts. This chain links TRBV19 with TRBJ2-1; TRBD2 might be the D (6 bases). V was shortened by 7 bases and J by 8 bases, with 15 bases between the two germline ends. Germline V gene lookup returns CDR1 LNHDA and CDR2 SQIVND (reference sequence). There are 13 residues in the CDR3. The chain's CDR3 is CASKVLAGDEQFF. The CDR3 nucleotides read TGTGCCAGTAAGGTACTAGCTGGCGATGAGCAGTTCTTC.

The CDR3 region is CSARGLFYNEQFF. CDR3 sequence (DNA): TGCAGTGCTAGAGGACTCTTCTACAATGAGCAGTTCTTC. The genes are TRBV20-1 and TRBJ2-1; no clear D gene. This CDR3 spans 13 amino acids. Trimming shortened V by 1 base and J by 3 bases, and 7 bases separated the two germline ends. The V gene's germline CDR1 is DFQATT and CDR2 SNEGSKA (reference sequence).

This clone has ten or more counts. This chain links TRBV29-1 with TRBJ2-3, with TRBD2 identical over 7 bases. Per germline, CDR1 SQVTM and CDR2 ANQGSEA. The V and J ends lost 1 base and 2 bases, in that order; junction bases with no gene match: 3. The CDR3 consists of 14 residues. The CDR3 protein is CSVEAGGSTDTQYF. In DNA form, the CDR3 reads TGCAGCGTTGAAGCCGGGGGGTCCACAGATACGCAGTATTTT.

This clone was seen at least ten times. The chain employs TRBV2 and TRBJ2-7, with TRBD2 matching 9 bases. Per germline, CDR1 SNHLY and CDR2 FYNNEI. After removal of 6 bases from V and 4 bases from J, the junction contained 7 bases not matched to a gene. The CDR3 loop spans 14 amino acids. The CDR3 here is CASSFEREEYEQYF. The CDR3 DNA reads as TGTGCCAGCAGCTTCGAGCGGGAGGAATACGAGCAGTACTTC.